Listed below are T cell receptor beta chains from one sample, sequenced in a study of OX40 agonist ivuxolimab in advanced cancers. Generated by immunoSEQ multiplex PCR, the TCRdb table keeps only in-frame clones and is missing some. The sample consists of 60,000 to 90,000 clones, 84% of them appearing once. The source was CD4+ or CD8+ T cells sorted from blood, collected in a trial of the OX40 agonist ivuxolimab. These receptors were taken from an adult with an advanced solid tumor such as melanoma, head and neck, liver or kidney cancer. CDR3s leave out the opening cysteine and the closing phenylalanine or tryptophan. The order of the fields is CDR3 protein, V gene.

cdr3_aa: ASSATENTEAF
v_call: TRBV7-6

cdr3_aa: ASSSTGASYEQY
v_call: TRBV5-1

cdr3_aa: ASSSYPGTEAF
v_call: TRBV5-6

cdr3_aa: ASRYRGAPNQPQH
v_call: TRBV19

cdr3_aa: ASSWTFGAATDTQY
v_call: TRBV5-1

cdr3_aa: ASTPGRGSSYNSPLH
v_call: TRBV7-2

cdr3_aa: ASSQATNTEAF
v_call: TRBV18

cdr3_aa: ASSSYQGAGELF
v_call: TRBV11-3

cdr3_aa: ASSPGLAGATQY
v_call: TRBV5-5

cdr3_aa: ASSLLGVLTPEQF
v_call: TRBV4-1

cdr3_aa: ASSLEVNRGRRLEQY
v_call: TRBV7-2

cdr3_aa: ASSLGQHNTEAF
v_call: TRBV5-1

cdr3_aa: ASSPTAYGYT
v_call: TRBV7-2

cdr3_aa: ASSYGPIPDTQY
v_call: TRBV7-2

cdr3_aa: ASSLGNGNEQF
v_call: TRBV28

cdr3_aa: ASCFERGEQF
v_call: TRBV2

cdr3_aa: ASRRTGGAWGYT
v_call: TRBV27

cdr3_aa: ASSLLGDRAYEQY
v_call: TRBV28

cdr3_aa: AWKSSGTYEQY
v_call: TRBV30

cdr3_aa: ASSRTSSSYNSPLH
v_call: TRBV5-5

cdr3_aa: SVDRREGSDTQY
v_call: TRBV29-1

cdr3_aa: ASSQTGTGIQY
v_call: TRBV6-1

cdr3_aa: ASSKTRGTEAF
v_call: TRBV14

cdr3_aa: ASSSGTSGPHEQF
v_call: TRBV5-4

cdr3_aa: ASSMRGGAGDNEQF
v_call: TRBV7-8

cdr3_aa: ASSEPGRVETQY
v_call: TRBV25-1

cdr3_aa: ASSPYRGDYGYT
v_call: TRBV18

cdr3_aa: ASSDFWAGYGYT
v_call: TRBV6-1

cdr3_aa: ASSLASGGSTDTQY
v_call: TRBV28

cdr3_aa: ASSSPGGRTDTQY
v_call: TRBV28

cdr3_aa: AISDDTGGDEQF
v_call: TRBV10-3

cdr3_aa: SVRFGGKVETQY
v_call: TRBV29-1

cdr3_aa: ASSQGKTGELF
v_call: TRBV5-4

cdr3_aa: ASSLVTGTEAF
v_call: TRBV5-1

cdr3_aa: ASSPLRDYGYT
v_call: TRBV5-1

cdr3_aa: ASSIDPRTNYGYT
v_call: TRBV28

cdr3_aa: ASSAAPLAGRATNEKLF
v_call: TRBV6-1

cdr3_aa: ASSYIGVGTQY
v_call: TRBV6-5

cdr3_aa: ASSLGQFYNEQF
v_call: TRBV7-8

cdr3_aa: ASSQRGYYGYT
v_call: TRBV14

cdr3_aa: ASSLSGIRREAF
v_call: TRBV19

cdr3_aa: ASSSLGGGLGYGYT
v_call: TRBV6-5

cdr3_aa: ASSPRGGSSYEQY
v_call: TRBV5-4

cdr3_aa: ASSSQGASSGANVLT
v_call: TRBV7-3

cdr3_aa: ASSQTGGVQPQH
v_call: TRBV2

cdr3_aa: ASSPEETQY
v_call: TRBV6-1

cdr3_aa: ASSLEMAKNIQY
v_call: TRBV7-8

cdr3_aa: AVTGGSSNEKLF
v_call: TRBV5-1

cdr3_aa: SADYGNEQF
v_call: TRBV20-1

cdr3_aa: ASSLKGLAGGQETQY
v_call: TRBV5-4

cdr3_aa: ASSPRTAGGGTGELF
v_call: TRBV7-8

cdr3_aa: ASSRSGPHNEQF
v_call: TRBV5-1

cdr3_aa: ASSLDRRQGKGGNTEAF
v_call: TRBV11-2